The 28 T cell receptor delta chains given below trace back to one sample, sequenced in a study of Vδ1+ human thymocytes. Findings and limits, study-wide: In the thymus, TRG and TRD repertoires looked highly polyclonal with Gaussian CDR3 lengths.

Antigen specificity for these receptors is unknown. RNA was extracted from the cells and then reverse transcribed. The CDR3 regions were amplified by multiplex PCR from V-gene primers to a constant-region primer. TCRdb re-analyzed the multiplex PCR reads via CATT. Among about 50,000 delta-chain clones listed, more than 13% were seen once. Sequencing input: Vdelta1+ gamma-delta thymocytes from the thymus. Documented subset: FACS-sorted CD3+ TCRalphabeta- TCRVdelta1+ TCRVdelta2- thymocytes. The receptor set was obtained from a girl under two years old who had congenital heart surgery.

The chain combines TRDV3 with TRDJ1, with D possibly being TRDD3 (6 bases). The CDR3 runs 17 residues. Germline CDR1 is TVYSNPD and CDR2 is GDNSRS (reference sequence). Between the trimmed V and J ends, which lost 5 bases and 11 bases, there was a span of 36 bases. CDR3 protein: CAQDLQCRRWGPGSLIF. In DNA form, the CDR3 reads TGTGCCCAAGACTTGCAGTGTAGAAGGTGGGGGCCGGGGAGTCTCATCTTT. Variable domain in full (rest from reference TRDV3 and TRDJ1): CDKVTQSSPDQTVASGSEVVLLCTYDTVYSNPDLFWYRIRPDYSFQFVFYGDNSRSEGADFTQGRFSVKHILTQKAFHLVISPVRTEDSATYYCAQDLQCRRWGPGSLIFGKGTRVTVEP.

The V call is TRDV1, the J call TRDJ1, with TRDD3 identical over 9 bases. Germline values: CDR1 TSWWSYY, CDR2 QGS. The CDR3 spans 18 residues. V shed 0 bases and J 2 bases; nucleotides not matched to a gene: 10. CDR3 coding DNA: TGTGCTCTTGGGGAACTTCGGGGGATACTCGACGGGACCGATAAACTCATCTTT. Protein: CALGELRGILDGTDKLIF.

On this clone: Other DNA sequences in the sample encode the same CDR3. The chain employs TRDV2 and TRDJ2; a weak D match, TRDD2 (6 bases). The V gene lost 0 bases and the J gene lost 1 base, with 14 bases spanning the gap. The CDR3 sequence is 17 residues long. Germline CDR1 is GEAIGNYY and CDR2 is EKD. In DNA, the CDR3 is TGTGCCTGTGACACCTTCCTATACCCACTTTTGACAGCACAACTCTTCTTT. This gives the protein CACDTFLYPLLTAQLFF.

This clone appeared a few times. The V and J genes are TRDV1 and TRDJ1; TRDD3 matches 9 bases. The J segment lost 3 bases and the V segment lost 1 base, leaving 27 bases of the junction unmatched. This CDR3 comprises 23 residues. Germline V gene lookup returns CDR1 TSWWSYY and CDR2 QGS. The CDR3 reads CALGERVPSPPWGIRYSPDKLIF. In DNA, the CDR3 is TGTGCTCTTGGGGAACGGGTACCTTCCCCCCCTTGGGGGATAAGATATTCCCCCGATAAACTCATCTTT.

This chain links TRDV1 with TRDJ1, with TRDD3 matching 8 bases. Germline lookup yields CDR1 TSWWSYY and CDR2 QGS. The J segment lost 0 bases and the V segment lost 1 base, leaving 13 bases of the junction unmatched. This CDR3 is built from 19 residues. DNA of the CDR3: TGTGCTCTTGGGGAACGGGGCCGGAAAGTACTGGGGGACACCGATAAACTCATCTTT. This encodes CALGERGRKVLGDTDKLIF.

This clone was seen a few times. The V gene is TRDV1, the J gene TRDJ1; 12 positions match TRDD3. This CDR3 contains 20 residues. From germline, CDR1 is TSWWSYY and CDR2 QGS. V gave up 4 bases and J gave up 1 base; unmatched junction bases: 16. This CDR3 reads CALGVDSRYWGILSTDKLIF. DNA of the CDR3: TGTGCTCTTGGGGTCGATTCCCGCTACTGGGGGATACTAAGCACCGATAAACTCATCTTT.

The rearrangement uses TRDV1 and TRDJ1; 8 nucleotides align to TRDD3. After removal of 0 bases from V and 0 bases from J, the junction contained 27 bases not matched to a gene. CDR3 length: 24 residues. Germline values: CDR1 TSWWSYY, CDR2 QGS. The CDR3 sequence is CALGELSAFSTDWGLDEYTDKLIF. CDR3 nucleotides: TGTGCTCTTGGGGAACTATCCGCCTTCAGCACAGACTGGGGGTTAGACGAGTACACCGATAAACTCATCTTT.

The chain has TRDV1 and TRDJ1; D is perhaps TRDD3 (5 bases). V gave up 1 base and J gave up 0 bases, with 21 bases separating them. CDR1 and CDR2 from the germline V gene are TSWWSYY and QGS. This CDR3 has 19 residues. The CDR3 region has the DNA TGTGCTCTTGGGGAACATCTGGGTCTCGGGAGTGGGGACACCGATAAACTCATCTTT. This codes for CALGEHLGLGSGDTDKLIF.

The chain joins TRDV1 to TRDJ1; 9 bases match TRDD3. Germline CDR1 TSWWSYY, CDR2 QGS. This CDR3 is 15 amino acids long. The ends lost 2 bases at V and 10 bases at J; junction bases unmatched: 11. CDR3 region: CALGESPLGDGGLIF. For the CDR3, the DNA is TGTGCTCTTGGGGAAAGTCCTCTGGGGGATGGGGGACTCATCTTT.

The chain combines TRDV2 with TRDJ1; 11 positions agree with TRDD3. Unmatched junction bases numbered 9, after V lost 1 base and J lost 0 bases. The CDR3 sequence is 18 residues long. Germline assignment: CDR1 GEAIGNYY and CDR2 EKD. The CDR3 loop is CACDTQLGDKPYTDKLIF. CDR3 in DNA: TGTGCCTGTGACACTCAACTGGGGGATAAGCCGTACACCGATAAACTCATCTTT.

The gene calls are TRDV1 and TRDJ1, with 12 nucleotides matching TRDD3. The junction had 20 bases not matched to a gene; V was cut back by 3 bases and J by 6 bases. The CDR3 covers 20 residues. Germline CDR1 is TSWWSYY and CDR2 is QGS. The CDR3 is CALGDPILHRRTGGYHKLIF. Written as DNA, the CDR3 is TGTGCTCTTGGGGATCCTATCCTACACCGACGCACTGGGGGATACCATAAACTCATCTTT.

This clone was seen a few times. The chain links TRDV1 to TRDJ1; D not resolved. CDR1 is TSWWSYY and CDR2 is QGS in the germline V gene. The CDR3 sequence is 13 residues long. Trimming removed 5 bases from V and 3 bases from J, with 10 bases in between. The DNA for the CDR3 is TGTGCTCTTGGGCCCCGGGCCCCCGATAAACTCATCTTT. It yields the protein CALGPRAPDKLIF.

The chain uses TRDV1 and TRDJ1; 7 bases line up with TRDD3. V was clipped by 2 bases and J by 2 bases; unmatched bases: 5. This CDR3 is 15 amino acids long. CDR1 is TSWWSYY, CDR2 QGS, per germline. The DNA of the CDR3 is TGTGCTCTTGGGGAATCTGGGGGTACTACCGATAAACTCATCTTT. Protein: CALGESGGTTDKLIF.

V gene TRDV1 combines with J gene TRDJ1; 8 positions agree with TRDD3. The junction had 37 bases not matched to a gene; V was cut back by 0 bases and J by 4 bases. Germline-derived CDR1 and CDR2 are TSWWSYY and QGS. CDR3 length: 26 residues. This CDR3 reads CALGELTFPTPGGVLGGSSLNDKLIF. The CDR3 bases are TGTGCTCTTGGGGAACTGACATTCCCTACCCCCGGCGGTGTACTGGGGGGATCATCGCTCAACGATAAACTCATCTTT.

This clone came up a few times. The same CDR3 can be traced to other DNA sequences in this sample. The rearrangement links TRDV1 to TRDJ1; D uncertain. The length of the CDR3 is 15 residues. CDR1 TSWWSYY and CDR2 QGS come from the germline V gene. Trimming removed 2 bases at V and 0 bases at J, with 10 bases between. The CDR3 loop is CALGEGTGYTDKLIF. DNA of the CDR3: TGTGCTCTTGGGGAAGGGACCGGATACACCGATAAACTCATCTTT.

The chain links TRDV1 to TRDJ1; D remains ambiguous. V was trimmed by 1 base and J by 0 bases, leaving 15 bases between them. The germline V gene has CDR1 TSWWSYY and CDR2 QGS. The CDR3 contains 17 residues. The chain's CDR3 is CALGERAGCGHTDKLIF. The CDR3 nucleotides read TGTGCTCTTGGGGAACGCGCGGGGTGTGGACACACCGATAAACTCATCTTT.

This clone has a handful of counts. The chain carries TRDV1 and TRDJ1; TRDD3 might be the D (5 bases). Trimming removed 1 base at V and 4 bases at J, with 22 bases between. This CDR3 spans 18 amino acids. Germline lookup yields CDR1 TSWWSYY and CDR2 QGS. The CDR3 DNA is TGTGCTCTTGGGGAACGTAATACTCCAGCCATACGTGGCGATAAACTCATCTTT. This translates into CALGERNTPAIRGDKLIF.

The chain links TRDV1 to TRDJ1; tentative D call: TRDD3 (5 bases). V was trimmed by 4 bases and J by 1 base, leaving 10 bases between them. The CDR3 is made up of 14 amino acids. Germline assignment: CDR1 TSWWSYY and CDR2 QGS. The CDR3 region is CALGGGPTTDKLIF. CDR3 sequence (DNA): TGTGCTCTTGGGGGGGGACCGACCACCGATAAACTCATCTTT.

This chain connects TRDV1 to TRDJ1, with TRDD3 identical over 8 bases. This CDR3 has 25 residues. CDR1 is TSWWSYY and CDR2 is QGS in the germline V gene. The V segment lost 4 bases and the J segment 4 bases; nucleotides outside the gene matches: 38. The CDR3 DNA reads TGTGCTCTTGGGGGCCCCCAGGGCTCCAACGAAGGGGATACTCTCCCCCTATCGTGGGACGATAAACTCATCTTT. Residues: CALGGPQGSNEGDTLPLSWDDKLIF.

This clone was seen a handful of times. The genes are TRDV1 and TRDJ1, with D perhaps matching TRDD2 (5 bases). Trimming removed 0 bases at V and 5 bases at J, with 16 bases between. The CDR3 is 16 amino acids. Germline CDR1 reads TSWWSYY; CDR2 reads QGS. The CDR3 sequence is CALGELGGPYRDKLIF. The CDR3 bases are TGTGCTCTTGGGGAACTAGGAGGTCCCTACCGAGATAAACTCATCTTT.

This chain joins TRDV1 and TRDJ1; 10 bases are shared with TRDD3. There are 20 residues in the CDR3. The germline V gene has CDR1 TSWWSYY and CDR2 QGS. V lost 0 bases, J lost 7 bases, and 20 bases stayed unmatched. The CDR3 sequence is CALGELLFLAGGYKGGKLIF. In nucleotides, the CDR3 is TGTGCTCTTGGGGAACTATTGTTCCTCGCTGGGGGATATAAGGGCGGTAAACTCATCTTT.

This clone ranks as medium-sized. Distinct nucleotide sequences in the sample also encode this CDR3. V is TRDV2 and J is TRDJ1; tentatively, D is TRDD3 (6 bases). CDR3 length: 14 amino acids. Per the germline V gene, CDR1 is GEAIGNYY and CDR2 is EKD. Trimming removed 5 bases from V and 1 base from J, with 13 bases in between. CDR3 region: CACVVGGLTDKLIF. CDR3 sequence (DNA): TGTGCCTGTGTGGTCGGGGGACTCACCGATAAACTCATCTTT.

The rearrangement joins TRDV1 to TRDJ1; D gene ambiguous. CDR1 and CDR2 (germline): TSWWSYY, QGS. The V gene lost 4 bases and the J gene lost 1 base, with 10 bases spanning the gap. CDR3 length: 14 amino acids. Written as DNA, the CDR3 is TGTGCTCTTGGGGCCATACTTATCACCGATAAACTCATCTTT. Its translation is CALGAILITDKLIF.

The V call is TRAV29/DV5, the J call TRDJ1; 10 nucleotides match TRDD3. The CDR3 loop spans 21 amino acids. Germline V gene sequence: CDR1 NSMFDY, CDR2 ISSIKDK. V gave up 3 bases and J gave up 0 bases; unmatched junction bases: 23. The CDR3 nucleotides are TGTGCAGCAATTCAGGCCTACTTCCCACTGGGGGATCCCTCGTACACCGATAAACTCATCTTT. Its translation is CAAIQAYFPLGDPSYTDKLIF.

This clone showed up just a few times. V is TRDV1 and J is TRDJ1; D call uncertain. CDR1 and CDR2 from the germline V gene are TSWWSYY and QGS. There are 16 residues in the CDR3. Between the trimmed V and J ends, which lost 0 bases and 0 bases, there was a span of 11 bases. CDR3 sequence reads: CALGELGKGHTDKLIF. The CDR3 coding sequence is TGTGCTCTTGGGGAACTAGGCAAGGGCCACACCGATAAACTCATCTTT.

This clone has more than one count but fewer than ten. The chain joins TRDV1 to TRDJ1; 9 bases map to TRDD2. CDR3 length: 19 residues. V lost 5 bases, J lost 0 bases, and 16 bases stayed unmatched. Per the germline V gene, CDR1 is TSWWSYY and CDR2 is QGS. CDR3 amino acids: CALGPPGLPTFRNTDKLIF. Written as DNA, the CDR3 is TGTGCTCTTGGGCCTCCTGGCCTTCCTACTTTCCGGAACACCGATAAACTCATCTTT.

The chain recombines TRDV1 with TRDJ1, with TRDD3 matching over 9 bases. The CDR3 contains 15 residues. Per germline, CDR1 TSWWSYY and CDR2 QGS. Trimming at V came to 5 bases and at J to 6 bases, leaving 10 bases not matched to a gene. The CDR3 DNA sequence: TGTGCTCTTGGGAATGGTGGGGGGATACCAAATAAACTCATCTTT. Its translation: CALGNGGGIPNKLIF.

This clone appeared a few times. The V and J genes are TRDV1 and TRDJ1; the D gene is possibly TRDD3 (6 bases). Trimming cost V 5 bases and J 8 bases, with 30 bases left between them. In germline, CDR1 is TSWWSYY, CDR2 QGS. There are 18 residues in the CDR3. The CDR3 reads CALGFRLRSGGPSEKLIF. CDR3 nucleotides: TGTGCTCTTGGGTTCCGGCTACGCTCCGGGGGACCCTCGGAGAAACTCATCTTT.